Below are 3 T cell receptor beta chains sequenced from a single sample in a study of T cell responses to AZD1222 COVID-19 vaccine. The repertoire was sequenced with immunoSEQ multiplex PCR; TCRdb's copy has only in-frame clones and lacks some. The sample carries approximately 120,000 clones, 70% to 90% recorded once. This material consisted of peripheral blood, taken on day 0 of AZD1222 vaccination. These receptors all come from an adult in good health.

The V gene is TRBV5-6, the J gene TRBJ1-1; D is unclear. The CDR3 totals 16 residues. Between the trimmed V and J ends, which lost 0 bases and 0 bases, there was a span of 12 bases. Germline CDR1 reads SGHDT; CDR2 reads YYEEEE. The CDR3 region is CASSLALRTVNTEAFF. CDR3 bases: TGTGCCAGCAGCTTGGCCTTAAGAACGGTGAACACTGAAGCTTTCTTT.

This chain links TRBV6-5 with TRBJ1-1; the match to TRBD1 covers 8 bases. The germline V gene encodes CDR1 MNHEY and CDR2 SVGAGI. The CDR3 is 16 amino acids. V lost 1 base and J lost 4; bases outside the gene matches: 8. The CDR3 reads CASSYLTGVGSTEAFF. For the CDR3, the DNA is TGTGCCAGCAGTTACTTGACAGGGGTAGGGTCCACTGAAGCTTTCTTT.

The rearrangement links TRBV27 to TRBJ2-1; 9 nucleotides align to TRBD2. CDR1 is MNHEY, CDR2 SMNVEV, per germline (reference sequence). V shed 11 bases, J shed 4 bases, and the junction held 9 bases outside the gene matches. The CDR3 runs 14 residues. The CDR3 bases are TGTGCCGCCGGGCGGGGGGGCCCGTACAATGAGCAGTTCTTC. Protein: CAAGRGGPYNEQFF.